Listed below are T cell receptor beta chains from one sample, sequenced in a study of T cells in Graves' hyperthyroidism and ophthalmopathy. TCRdb called the multiplex PCR reads again in MiXCR, with one record for every CDR3 protein. The repertoire includes 550,000 to 850,000 distinct CDR3 sequences, over 15% of them detected once, and 16% sits in the top ten. Sample: blood. The source is a woman in her forties or fifties with Graves' hyperthyroidism that later progressed to Graves' ophthalmopathy. The CDR3 runs from the conserved cysteine through the conserved F or W. D genes are given only for firm matches. Clone size is shown for a subset of rows, as once, few, many or a class of expanded clone.

V gene: TRBV19
D gene: NA
J gene: TRBJ1-5
clone size: few
CDR3 DNA: TGTGCCAGTAGATCCGGGACCCAGGGTGGGCAAAGCAATCAGCCCCAGCATTTT
CDR3 protein: CASRSGTQGGQSNQPQHF

V gene: TRBV5-1
D gene: TRBD1
J gene: TRBJ1-6
clone size: NA
CDR3 DNA: TGCGCCAGCAGCCTGGACAGGCGGAATGGACCCCTCCACTTT
CDR3 protein: CASSLDRRNGPLHF

V gene: TRBV20-1
D gene: NA
J gene: TRBJ2-7
clone size: many
CDR3 DNA: TGCAGTACGTCAGGAGGAGGGTCCTACGAGCAGTACTTC
CDR3 protein: CSTSGGGSYEQYF

V gene: TRBV20-1
D gene: NA
J gene: TRBJ2-4
clone size: NA
CDR3 DNA: TGCAGTGCGCGTGGGTGGGCGGCCAAAAACATTCAGTACTTC
CDR3 protein: CSARGWAAKNIQYF

V gene: TRBV20-1
D gene: TRBD2
J gene: TRBJ2-3
clone size: many
CDR3 DNA: TGCAGTGCACCGACTAGCGGGGGCTCAGATACGCAGTATTTT
CDR3 protein: CSAPTSGGSDTQYF

V gene: TRBV3-1
D gene: NA
J gene: TRBJ1-5
clone size: few
CDR3 DNA: TGTGCCAGCAGCCAAGATAGTCTGAACAATCAGCCCCAGCATTTT
CDR3 protein: CASSQDSLNNQPQHF

V gene: TRBV5-1
D gene: TRBD1
J gene: TRBJ1-4
clone size: once
CDR3 DNA: TGCGCCAGCAGCTCTAGACCGGGACAGGCGGGAAAGCAACTGTTTTTT
CDR3 protein: CASSSRPGQAGKQLFF

V gene: TRBV18
D gene: NA
J gene: TRBJ1-3
clone size: many
CDR3 DNA: TGTGCCAGCTCGCCAGACCAGGGGAGCTCTGGAAACACCATATATTTT
CDR3 protein: CASSPDQGSSGNTIYF

V gene: TRBV5-4
D gene: NA
J gene: TRBJ2-1
clone size: NA
CDR3 DNA: TGTGCCAGCAGCTTGTCAGGGACATCACCTCTTTGGGACAATGAGCAGTTCTTC
CDR3 protein: CASSLSGTSPLWDNEQFF

V gene: TRBV18
D gene: NA
J gene: TRBJ2-1
clone size: many
CDR3 DNA: TGTGCCAGCTCACCCTTGCCAGGGAGGTTAAACAATGAGCAGTTCTTC
CDR3 protein: CASSPLPGRLNNEQFF

V gene: TRBV30
D gene: NA
J gene: TRBJ1-5
clone size: NA
CDR3 DNA: TGTGCCTGGAGCGAACGGGACACTCAGCCCCAGCATTTT
CDR3 protein: CAWSERDTQPQHF

V gene: TRBV5-5
D gene: NA
J gene: TRBJ1-6
clone size: NA
CDR3 DNA: TGTGCCAGCAGCCCTCCCGATCGGGTGGATAATTCACCCCTCCACTTT
CDR3 protein: CASSPPDRVDNSPLHF

V gene: TRBV27
D gene: TRBD1
J gene: TRBJ2-7
clone size: few
CDR3 DNA: TGTGCCAGCAGTCCAGGGACAGGGCCCTCTCGCGAGCAGTACTTC
CDR3 protein: CASSPGTGPSREQYF

V gene: TRBV5-1
D gene: NA
J gene: TRBJ1-1
clone size: many
CDR3 DNA: TGCGCCAGCAGCTTGGACAGTTGGAACACTGAAGCTTTCTTT
CDR3 protein: CASSLDSWNTEAFF

V gene: TRBV7-8
D gene: TRBD1
J gene: TRBJ2-4
clone size: many
CDR3 DNA: TGTGCCAGCAGCTTATACAGGGGGCTGACGGAAAACATTCAGTACTTC
CDR3 protein: CASSLYRGLTENIQYF

V gene: TRBV12-3/TRBV12-4
D gene: TRBD2
J gene: TRBJ2-1
clone size: few
CDR3 DNA: TGTGCCAGCAGTTTCCCCACGACTAGCGGGGAGTTCAATGAGCAGTTCTTC
CDR3 protein: CASSFPTTSGEFNEQFF

V gene: TRBV7-9
D gene: TRBD1
J gene: TRBJ1-2
clone size: NA
CDR3 DNA: TGTGCCAGCAGCACGGACAGGGCCCACTATGGCTACACCTTC
CDR3 protein: CASSTDRAHYGYTF

V gene: TRBV6-1
D gene: TRBD2
J gene: TRBJ2-7
clone size: many
CDR3 DNA: TGTGCCGCGCGGGAGGCCTACGAGCAGTACTTC
CDR3 protein: CAAREAYEQYF